This TCR beta chain came from a study of blood T cell repertoires in COVID-19. The V end lost 6 bases, the J end lost 6 bases, and 7 bases lay between the germline ends. Germline CDR1 is MNHEY and CDR2 is SVGAGI. This CDR3 contains 11 residues. Repertoires were generated with immunoSEQ multiplex PCR, while TCRdb's copy carries only in-frame clones and drops some. Of around 160,000 clones listed, 90% were seen once; the top ten hold over 15%. The sequencing sample was made of peripheral blood. The V and J genes are TRBV6-5 and TRBJ2-3, with D hard to call. This TCR derives from a man aged 55 to 70 with active or convalescent COVID-19. The CDR3 reads CASSQLDTQYF. In DNA, the CDR3 is TGTGCCAGCAGCCAATTGGATACGCAGTATTTT.